This TCR beta chain was captured in a study of cytomegalovirus exposure and HLA in healthy donors. Profiled with immunoSEQ multiplex PCR; TCRdb holds only in-frame clones, not every one. The repertoire has 70,000 to 90,000 clones, 85% of them found once; the top ten carry 3%. Study-wide points: The study found most TCR sequences rare, yet found some public TCRs in many donors. It was found in a later analysis that first-cohort TCR clusters tended to co-occur in the approximately 130 validation repertoires.

This clone was found once. Its antigen remains unidentified. Unmatched junction bases numbered 16, after V lost 5 bases and J lost 4 bases. The CDR3 has 17 residues. From germline, CDR1 is SGHKS and CDR2 YYEKEE (reference sequence). Sequencing input: PBMCs. The rearrangement links TRBV5-5 to TRBJ1-1; 8 bases are a match to TRBD1. The origin of this receptor is a man aged 25-40 years in good health and CMV-seronegative. DNA for the CDR3: TGTGCCAGCAGATTCGGACAGGGTGTACATTTGAGCACTGAAGCTTTCTTT. It yields the protein CASRFGQGVHLSTEAFF.